This paragraph reports one T cell receptor beta chain. The antigen is undetermined. This CDR3 is built from 15 residues. Looked up from germline, CDR1 is MNHEY and CDR2 is SVGAGI. J lost 0 bases, V lost 6 bases, and 5 bases had no gene match. This specimen belongs to a study of CD8 T cells in Susac syndrome. RNA, at about 0.45 to 1 ug, was reverse transcribed with random hexamers. The TCR beta CDR3 was amplified by immunoSEQ multiplex PCR across 54 Vbeta, 13 Jbeta. TCRdb re-called the immunoSEQ multiplex PCR reads with MiXCR, one entry per CDR3 protein. The sample holds roughly 220,000 distinct CDR3 sequences, about 95% seen once. Study-level findings and limits: The study acknowledged a relatively small number of individuals in its TCR sequencing and HLA analysis.

The chain couples TRBV6-5 to TRBJ2-1; 7 nucleotides match TRBD1. Input material: CD4+ T cells from PBMCs. The receptor was isolated from a human donor with Susac syndrome. The CDR3 reads CASSKGTVSYNEQFF. CDR3 nucleotides: TGTGCCAGCAGCAAAGGGACAGTCTCCTACAATGAGCAGTTCTTC.